The sequence of this T cell receptor beta chain was determined in a study of blood T cell repertoires in COVID-19. Study summary: Whether acute or convalescent, the COVID-19 samples came from the United States, Italy and Spain. From T cells, B-cell-depleted T cells, or PBMCs came the material, which was cDNA or gDNA.

The CDR3 sequence is 20 residues long. Trimming removed 3 bases at V and 3 bases at J, with 27 bases between. CDR1 and CDR2 (germline): KGHSH, LQKENI. Authors' analysis steps: For nucleated cells, counts were estimated from reference gene primer amplification. Clones were sequenced by immunoSEQ multiplex PCR, and TCRdb holds only the in-frame ones, with some missing. D and trimming were read from the DNA, whereas the V and J calls and clone size are those reported in that table. The sample includes about 36,000 clones, roughly 90% of them seen just once. Sequencing was done on a sample of peripheral blood. The genes are TRBV18 and TRBJ1-3, with unresolved D. This clonotype originated in a human donor in a cohort sampled during active COVID-19. The DNA for the CDR3 is TGTGCCAGCTCACCCCGGTCCTCTTCTTCTCAGGCCAATCTTGGAAACACCATATATTTT. Its translation is CASSPRSSSSQANLGNTIYF.